This T cell receptor beta chain was sequenced for a study of blood T cell repertoires in COVID-19. Study at large: COVID-19 samples collected from the United States, Italy and Spain covered acute and convalescent phases. The analysed material was cDNA or gDNA that came from T cells, B-cell-depleted T cells, or PBMCs.

Original data processing: Reference gene primers were amplified, and this amplification served to estimate nucleated cell counts. The method was immunoSEQ multiplex PCR; TCRdb's version includes in-frame clones alone and lacks a portion of them. V, J and clone size reflect that table, while D and trimming were determined from the DNA. The repertoire consists of about 220,000 clones, with roughly four fifths occurring once and the leading ten covering 3% to 3.5%. The germline V gene has CDR1 MNHEY and CDR2 SMNVEV (reference sequence). Trimming took 4 bases from V and 7 from J; bases not matched to a gene: 0. This CDR3 has 12 amino acids.

V and J are TRBV27 and TRBJ2-2, with 7 bases matching TRBD1. This TCR derives from a woman under 40 who had recovered from COVID-19. Sequenced input: peripheral blood. This CDR3 is CASSSGGGELFF. DNA for the CDR3: TGTGCCAGCAGTTCAGGGGGCGGGGAGCTGTTTTTT.